This T cell receptor (beta chain) came from a study of beta chain features in type 1 diabetes. The wider study: Healthy donors, compared against patients, showed similar age, gender and cell yields. Study-wide points: A moderate, significant TCRB CDR3 shortening appeared in type 1 diabetes across four CD4+ subsets.

Expressed TCRB transcripts were sequenced after all isolated RNA was converted to cDNA. Using immunoSEQ multiplex PCR, the repertoire was profiled, and TCRdb retains in-frame clones only, with some absent. Of approximately 170,000 clones in the sample, about 7.8% were seen once. Per the germline V gene, CDR1 is SGHDT and CDR2 is YYEEEE. This CDR3 comprises 15 residues. V trimming: 4 bases; J trimming: 6 bases; junction bases outside the gene matches: 9. For this clone: The antigen is unknown.

The material sequenced was central memory CD4+ T cells from blood. This sequence joins TRBV5-6 and TRBJ2-1; 8 bases line up with TRBD1. The sequence derives from a woman aged 40 to 50 with type 1 diabetes. The CDR3 spells CASSPLDRGRNEQFF. The CDR3 nucleotides are TGTGCCAGCAGCCCATTAGACAGGGGCCGCAATGAGCAGTTCTTC.